One T cell receptor beta chain is described in this entry. Antigen specificity is unknown. The V end lost 4 bases, the J end lost 3 bases, and 16 bases lay between the germline ends. CDR3 length: 15 amino acids. Germline-derived CDR1 and CDR2 are SEHNR and FQNEAQ (reference sequence). Primed by a sample-barcoded 5' primer and a J-beta primer mix, a second PCR proceeded for roughly 7 to 11 cycles. MiXCR, run by TCRdb on the 5' RACE reads, gives a single entry per CDR3 protein. The sample has approximately 790,000 distinct CDR3 sequences, 60% to 80% seen once. The source of the sample is a study of blood T cells in healthy people across ages. They isolated at least 6 million PBMCs from each sample. Study results and caveats: Bulk PBMC profiling left naive and antigen-experienced comparisons inconclusive.

This chain links TRBV7-9 with TRBJ2-7, with D unresolved. The clonotype originates from a man under 40 in good health. Sequenced: blood. This chain's CDR3 is CASSSPTSQDYEQYF. For the CDR3, the DNA is TGTGCCAGCAGCTCACCCACCAGCCAGGACTACGAGCAGTACTTC.